The rows below give T cell receptor beta chains drawn from one sample of a study of PD-1 blockade in mismatch repair-deficient tumors. Their specific antigens are unknown. Clones were read by immunoSEQ multiplex PCR, and TCRdb kept only the in-frame ones, dropping some. Among over 13,000 clones, approximately 84% were seen once, and the ten largest hold over 9.5%. Sample: cells cultured in vitro, taken from a patient treated with pembrolizumab. These receptors were collected from an adult with mismatch repair-deficient cancer. Each CDR3 is given without its conserved first and last residue. Clone size is shown for a subset of rows, as once, few, many or a class of expanded clone.

-	TRBV6-5	TRBJ2-7	ASRFEGRNEQY
-	TRBV27	TRBJ1-5	ASSPIWGNQPQH
-	TRBV7-3	TRBJ1-1	ASSFGGLGEAF
-	TRBV5-6	TRBJ2-7	ASSWGFGARLYEQY
-	TRBV29-1	TRBJ2-2	SVAGTGDTGELF
-	TRBV7-3	TRBJ1-1	ASSLTGATEAF
-	TRBV19	TRBJ1-5	ASSTDGTDSYNQPQH
-	TRBV11-3	TRBJ1-5	ASPWGQGNQPQH
-	TRBV10-2	TRBJ2-7	ASRGDSYEQY
-	TRBV5-1	TRBJ2-1	ASSLDTGYNEQF
-	TRBV18	TRBJ1-1	ASSPPQGGGYTEAF
once	TRBV18	TRBJ2-7	ASSQGLADGGEQY
-	TRBV7-2	TRBJ2-3	ASSFLAGQSTDTQY
once	TRBV28	TRBJ1-1	ASSLWTDNTEAF
-	TRBV19	TRBJ2-1	ASTPGASGVYNEQF
-	TRBV30	TRBJ2-1	AWVFSYNEQF
-	TRBV13	TRBJ2-1	ASSPGLAPHNEQF
-	TRBV18	TRBJ1-5	ASSPGEGALYQPQH
-	TRBV29-1	TRBJ2-3	SVEDPGGLVRTQY
once	TRBV18	TRBJ2-7	ASSPRTDYEQY
few	TRBV10-3	TRBJ2-3	AISESGGGPMDTQY
-	TRBV27	TRBJ2-1	ASSLRDRGYNEQF
-	TRBV5-4	TRBJ2-7	ASSLWTNLREQY
-	TRBV18	TRBJ1-4	ASSSRSVRNEKLF
-	TRBV5-3	TRBJ1-5	ARSLSRNQPQH
-	TRBV11-3	TRBJ1-1	ASSFSGTGGTEAF
-	TRBV5-1	TRBJ1-5	ASSLGTGGQPQH